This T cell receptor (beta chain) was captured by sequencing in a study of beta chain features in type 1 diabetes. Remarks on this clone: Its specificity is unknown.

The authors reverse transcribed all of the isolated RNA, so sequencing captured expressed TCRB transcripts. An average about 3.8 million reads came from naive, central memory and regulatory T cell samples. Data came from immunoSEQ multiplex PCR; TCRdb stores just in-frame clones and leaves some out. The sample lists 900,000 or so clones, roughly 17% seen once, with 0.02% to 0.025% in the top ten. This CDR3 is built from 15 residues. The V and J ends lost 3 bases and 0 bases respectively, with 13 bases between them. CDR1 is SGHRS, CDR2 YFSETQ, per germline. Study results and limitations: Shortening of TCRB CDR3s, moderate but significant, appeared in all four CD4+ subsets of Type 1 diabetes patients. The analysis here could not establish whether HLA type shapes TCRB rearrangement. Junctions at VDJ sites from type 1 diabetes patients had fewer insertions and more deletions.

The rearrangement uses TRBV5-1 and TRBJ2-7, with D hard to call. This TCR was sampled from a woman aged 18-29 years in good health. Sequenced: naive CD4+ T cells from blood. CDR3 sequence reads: CASSYRPEDSYEQYF. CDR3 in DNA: TGCGCCAGCAGCTATCGTCCGGAAGACTCCTACGAGCAGTACTTC.